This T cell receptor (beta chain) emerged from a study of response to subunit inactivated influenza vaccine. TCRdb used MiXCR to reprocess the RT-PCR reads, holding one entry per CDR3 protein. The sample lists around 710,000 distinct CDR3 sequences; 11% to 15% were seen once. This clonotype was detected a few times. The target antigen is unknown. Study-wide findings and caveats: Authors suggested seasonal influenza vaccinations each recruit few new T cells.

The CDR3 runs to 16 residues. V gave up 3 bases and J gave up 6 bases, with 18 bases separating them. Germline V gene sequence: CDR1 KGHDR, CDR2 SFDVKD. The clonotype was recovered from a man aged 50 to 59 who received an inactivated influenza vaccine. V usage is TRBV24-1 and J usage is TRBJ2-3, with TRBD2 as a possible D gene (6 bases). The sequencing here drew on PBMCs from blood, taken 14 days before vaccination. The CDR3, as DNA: TGTGCCACCAGTGATCCCCGTTCGGGAGTCAGTGATACGCAGTATTTT. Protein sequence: CATSDPRSGVSDTQYF.